This TCR beta chain was obtained from a study of shared clonotypes between healthy human individuals. Study findings and constraints: Larger richness was generally estimated for naive than memory subsets.

Those who donated were healthy HIV-negative adults, with no recent acute infections or vaccinations reported. Researchers divided each subset's genomic DNA evenly across several immunoSEQ plates. Libraries were prepared by immunoSEQ multiplex PCR; TCRdb keeps only in-frame clonotypes and omits some of them. The profile shows approximately 2.5 million clones, around nine tenths of them singletons. Notes on this clone: Its antigen is currently unknown.

The CDR3 has 14 amino acids. Between the trimmed V and J ends, which lost 3 bases and 4 bases, there was a span of 9 bases. Germline V gene data show CDR1 as WSHSY and CDR2 as SAAADI. The V and J genes are TRBV10-2 and TRBJ1-4; D is uncertain. The specimen was naive CD4+ T cells sorted from blood. The sample's subset: CD45RA+ positively selected. This clonotype was sampled from a man between 18 and 35 years old in good health. CDR3 sequence reads: CASSDSQVNEKLFF. The DNA for the CDR3 is TGCGCCAGCAGTGATTCCCAGGTTAATGAAAAACTGTTTTTT.